The 25 T cell receptor beta chains given below trace back to one sample, sequenced in a study of T cells in Graves' hyperthyroidism and ophthalmopathy. RNA transcripts yielded amplified TCR beta CDR3 regions. Carried out on the TCR CDR3, a first-round RT-PCR used the HTBI primer set. A single record per CDR3 protein comes from TCRdb applying MiXCR to the multiplex PCR reads. The sample lists some 700,000 distinct CDR3 sequences, roughly 17% occurring once. The material sequenced was blood. These receptors were taken from a man aged 45 to 65 with Graves' hyperthyroidism.

This clonotype was detected only a few times. The chain employs TRBV3-1 and TRBJ2-1, with 7 bases aligning to TRBD2. The CDR3 is 15 residues long. The V segment lost 0 bases and the J segment 4 bases; nucleotides outside the gene matches: 3. The germline CDR1 and CDR2 sequences are LGHDT and YNNKEL (reference sequence). The CDR3 bases are TGTGCCAGCAGCCAAGATGGAGCGGGGTACAATGAGCAGTTCTTC. Protein product: CASSQDGAGYNEQFF.

The rearrangement uses TRBV6-1 and TRBJ2-7; 7 bases map to TRBD1. The V and J ends lost 5 bases and 5 bases, in that order; junction bases with no gene match: 9. CDR1 MNHNS and CDR2 SASEGT come from the germline V gene. CDR3 length equals 14 residues. For the CDR3, the DNA is TGTGCCAGCAGTCACCGGGACAGTTTCGACGAGCAGTACTTC. Amino acids: CASSHRDSFDEQYF.

This clonotype was observed a handful of times. The chain recombines TRBV27 with TRBJ2-7; 7 nucleotides align to TRBD2. V was pared by 2 bases and J by 0 bases, with 10 bases of the junction left unmatched. Germline V lookup: CDR1 MNHEY, CDR2 SMNVEV (reference sequence). This CDR3 region has 17 residues. CDR3 sequence: CASSLKLSGGSSYEQYF. CDR3 coding DNA: TGTGCCAGCAGTTTAAAGTTGTCGGGAGGCAGCTCCTACGAGCAGTACTTC.

V is TRBV7-9 and J is TRBJ2-7, with 8 positions matching TRBD1. Unmatched junction bases numbered 7, after V lost 5 bases and J lost 7 bases. The V gene's germline CDR1 is SEHNR and CDR2 FQNEAQ (reference sequence). The length of the CDR3 is 13 residues. CDR3 sequence: CASSPRTGMEQYF. In DNA, the CDR3 is TGTGCCAGCAGCCCACGGACAGGGATGGAGCAGTACTTC. Full variable domain (remainder filled in from reference TRBV7-9 and TRBJ2-7): DTGVSQNPRHKITKRGQNVTFRCDPISEHNRLYWYRQTLGQGPEFLTYFQNEAQLEKSRLLSDRFSAERPKGSFSTLEIQRTEQGDSAMYLCASSPRTGMEQYFGPGTRLTVT.

This clonotype was detected ten times or more. The chain has TRBV3-1 and TRBJ2-1; D may be TRBD1 (5 bases). The CDR3 sequence is 13 residues long. Germline-derived CDR1 and CDR2 are LGHDT and YNNKEL (reference sequence). Between the trimmed V and J ends, which lost 6 bases and 2 bases, there was a span of 8 bases. CDR3 protein: CASRQTAYNEQFF. In DNA, the CDR3 is TGTGCCAGCAGACAGACAGCCTACAATGAGCAGTTCTTC.

Only a few counts were recorded for this clonotype. The genes are TRBV20-1 and TRBJ2-1; tentative D call: TRBD2 (5 bases). Trimming took 4 bases from V and 7 from J, leaving 5 bases between them. The CDR3 length is 10 residues. The germline V gene has CDR1 DFQATT and CDR2 SNEGSKA (reference sequence). CDR3 DNA: TGCAGTGCTAAGCGGAATGAGCAGTTCTTC. Its translation is CSAKRNEQFF.

This clonotype was picked up many times. The chain employs TRBV30 and TRBJ2-5; D is undetermined. The ends were cut back, 0 bases at V and 5 bases at J, with 16 bases in the middle. Germline lookup yields CDR1 GTSNPN and CDR2 SVGIG (reference sequence). The CDR3 sequence is 15 residues long. The CDR3 loop reads CAWSVGPLGGETQYF. CDR3 DNA: TGTGCCTGGAGTGTAGGCCCCCTTGGTGGGGAGACCCAGTACTTC. The full variable domain, its missing parts supplied by reference TRBV30 and TRBJ2-5, is SQTIHQWPATLVQPVGSPLSLECTVEGTSNPNLYWYRQAAGRGLQLLFYSVGIGQISSEVPQNLSASRPQDRQFILSSKKLLLSDSGFYLCAWSVGPLGGETQYFGPGTRLLVL.

This clonotype was counted many times. The chain links TRBV20-1 to TRBJ1-4; D gene ambiguous. CDR3 size: 12 residues. Trimming took off 2 bases at V and 8 bases at J, with 9 bases between the two ends. Germline loops: CDR1 DFQATT, CDR2 SNEGSKA (reference sequence). The CDR3 protein is CSARHPGEKLFF. CDR3 DNA sequence: TGCAGTGCTAGACATCCGGGGGAAAAACTGTTTTTT.

CDR3 nucleotide sequence: TGTGCCAGCAGTTTAGACCAGGGAATCTCAGCCAATGAGCAGTTCTTC. Translating it yields CASSLDQGISANEQFF. This chain links TRBV12-3 or TRBV12-4 with TRBJ2-1, with D perhaps TRBD1 (5 bases). With 1 base removed from V and 6 bases from J, the gap between germline ends came to 16 bases. The CDR3 runs to 16 residues.

In this sample, this clonotype turned up many times. The chain links TRBV7-8 to TRBJ1-1; tentatively, D is TRBD1 (6 bases). Germline CDR1 is SGHVS and CDR2 is FQNEAQ. This CDR3 has 11 residues. Trimming left V 2 bases short and J 10 bases short, with 8 bases between. The CDR3 is CASSLRGVAFF. CDR3 DNA: TGTGCCAGCAGCTTAAGGGGGGTAGCTTTCTTT.

The rearrangement uses TRBV27 and TRBJ2-7, with D tentatively TRBD1 (6 bases). Between the trimmed V and J ends, which lost 2 bases and 5 bases, there was a span of 13 bases. In germline, CDR1 is MNHEY, CDR2 SMNVEV (reference sequence). The CDR3 spans 14 residues. CDR3 coding DNA: TGTGCCAGCAGTTTAAGTCGACAGGCGAACGAGCAGTACTTC. Translated, it gives CASSLSRQANEQYF.

Ten or more counts support this clonotype. V usage is TRBV11-2 and J usage is TRBJ1-6; D ambiguous. Germline-derived CDR1 and CDR2 are SGHAT and FQNNGV. Trimming left V 5 bases short and J 10 bases short, with 15 bases between. The length of the CDR3 is 14 residues. The CDR3 spells CASSMDNIVSPLHF. DNA for the CDR3: TGTGCCAGCAGCATGGATAATATAGTGTCACCCCTCCACTTT.

As regards this clonotype: A much larger clone differs from this one at a single base, so this may be a read error. The V gene is TRBV30, the J gene TRBJ2-3; TRBD1 agrees at 9 bases. CDR1 and CDR2 from the germline V gene are GTSNPN and SVGIG (reference sequence). This CDR3 has 15 amino acids. The ends lost 0 bases at V and 7 bases at J; junction bases unmatched: 8. The CDR3 DNA is TGTGCCTGGAGTGTACGAGGGACAGGGAGAAATACGCAGTATTTT. Encoded protein: CAWSVRGTGRNTQYF.

This clonotype was counted only a few times. The chain links TRBV7-6 to TRBJ2-1; no clear D gene. The CDR3 totals 17 residues. In germline, CDR1 is SGHVS, CDR2 FNYEAQ. Trimming shortened V by 1 base and J by 0 bases, and 13 bases separated the two germline ends. The CDR3 DNA sequence: TGTGCCAGCAGCTTAGAATTAGGCGGAAGCTCCTACAATGAGCAGTTCTTC. This gives the protein CASSLELGGSSYNEQFF. The variable domain in full, with the rest retrieved from reference TRBV7-6 and TRBJ2-1, is GAGVSQSPRYKVTKRGQDVALRCDPISGHVSLYWYRQALGQGPEFLTYFNYEAQQDKSGLPNDRFSAERPEGSISTLTIQRTEQRDSAMYRCASSLELGGSSYNEQFFGPGTRLTVL.

The rearrangement uses TRBV19 and TRBJ1-1; TRBD1 agrees at 10 bases. Germline assignment: CDR1 LNHDA and CDR2 SQIVND (reference sequence). The V gene end was trimmed by 9 bases and the J gene end by 3 bases; junction bases not matched to a gene: 13. The CDR3 length is 16 residues. CDR3 nucleotides: TGTGCCAGCAGACAAGCCGGGACAGGGGTTGACACTGAAGCTTTCTTT. Its translation: CASRQAGTGVDTEAFF. Based on the CDR3 plus reference TRBV19 and TRBJ1-1, the full variable domain is DGGITQSPKYLFRKEGQNVTLSCEQNLNHDAMYWYRQDPGQGLRLIYYSQIVNDFQKGDIAEGYSVSREKKESFPLTVTSAQKNPTAFYLCASRQAGTGVDTEAFFGQGTRLTVV.

The table lists this clonotype with a few counts. This rearrangement joins TRBV4-3 to TRBJ2-7; tentative D call: TRBD2 (6 bases). V shed 1 base and J shed 2 bases, with 12 bases lying between them. Germline loops: CDR1 LGHNA, CDR2 YSLEER. The CDR3 extends over 15 amino acids. CDR3 amino acids: CASSQVFAGTYEQYF. Written as DNA, the CDR3 is TGCGCCAGCAGCCAAGTATTCGCGGGGACCTACGAGCAGTACTTC.

This clonotype occurred many times. This chain joins TRBV28 and TRBJ2-1; no clear D gene. The CDR3 covers 16 residues. From germline, CDR1 is MDHEN and CDR2 SYDVKM. With 2 bases removed from V and 3 bases from J, the gap between germline ends came to 14 bases. The CDR3 sequence: CASSLGLAPRYNEQFF. For the CDR3, the DNA is TGTGCCAGCAGTTTAGGGCTCGCGCCTCGCTACAATGAGCAGTTCTTC. Variable domain in full (rest from reference TRBV28 and TRBJ2-1): DVKVTQSSRYLVKRTGEKVFLECVQDMDHENMFWYRQDPGLGLRLIYFSYDVKMKEKGDIPEGYSVSREKKERFSLILESASTNQTSMYLCASSLGLAPRYNEQFFGPGTRLTVL.

The chain carries TRBV7-9 and TRBJ2-7; 9 positions agree with TRBD2. CDR3 size: 13 residues. Unmatched junction bases numbered 5, after V lost 5 bases and J lost 6 bases. Germline values: CDR1 SEHNR, CDR2 FQNEAQ (reference sequence). DNA for the CDR3: TGTGCCAGCAGCAAGGGACTAGCTGCCGAGCAGTACTTC. Its protein is CASSKGLAAEQYF.

In this sample, this clonotype turned up many times. The rearrangement uses TRBV7-3 and TRBJ1-1; D call uncertain. This CDR3 has 13 residues. V was cut by 6 bases and J by 1 base, with 9 bases left in between. In germline, CDR1 is SGHTA, CDR2 FQGTGA. The DNA of the CDR3 is TGTGCCAGCAGATTGGACGGGAACACTGAAGCTTTCTTT. Its translation: CASRLDGNTEAFF.

This clonotype was seen only once. The rearrangement uses TRBV9 and TRBJ2-1; 9 bases fit TRBD1. The CDR3 spans 15 residues. Trimming took 0 bases from V and 4 from J; bases not matched to a gene: 2. The germline gives CDR1 SGDLS, CDR2 YYNGEE. The DNA for the CDR3 is TGTGCCAGCAGCGTAGTAGGGACAGGGTACAATGAGCAGTTCTTC. Translating gives CASSVVGTGYNEQFF.

This clonotype was detected ten times or more. The chain combines TRBV6-1 with TRBJ1-2, with 9 bases identical to TRBD1. The CDR3 loop spans 14 amino acids. CDR1 and CDR2 (germline): MNHNS, SASEGT. V gave up 8 bases and J gave up 4 bases; unmatched junction bases: 8. CDR3 DNA: TGTGCCAGCGGACCGACAGGGGGTACCTATGGCTACACCTTC. This translates into CASGPTGGTYGYTF.

This clonotype was seen a few times. The gene calls are TRBV19 and TRBJ2-1, with D tentatively TRBD2 (6 bases). Per germline, CDR1 LNHDA and CDR2 SQIVND (reference sequence). CDR3 size: 14 residues. Trimming took off 6 bases at V and 5 bases at J, with 14 bases between the two ends. The CDR3 here is CASRYWGRNNEQFF. The CDR3 DNA reads TGTGCCAGTAGATATTGGGGGAGGAACAATGAGCAGTTCTTC.

This clonotype was seen many times. The rearrangement joins TRBV28 to TRBJ2-7; 7 bases match TRBD1. V shed 6 bases, J shed 0 bases, and the junction held 11 bases outside the gene matches. Germline-derived CDR1 and CDR2 are MDHEN and SYDVKM. This CDR3 has 16 residues. CDR3 bases: TGTGCCAGCAGCCGAGAGGGGGCCACCTCCTCCTACGAGCAGTACTTC. This gives the protein CASSREGATSSYEQYF.

The rearrangement uses TRBV7-9 and TRBJ1-2; 7 bases are shared with TRBD1. The V segment lost 6 bases and the J segment 8 bases; nucleotides outside the gene matches: 12. This CDR3 spans 14 amino acids. Germline V gives CDR1 SEHNR, CDR2 FQNEAQ (reference sequence). In DNA form, the CDR3 reads TGTGCCAGCAGTCAATCGACAGGGAGCTACGGCTACACCTTC. Its protein product is CASSQSTGSYGYTF.

The chain is built from TRBV6-5 and TRBJ2-3, with no clear D. Germline CDR1 MNHEY, CDR2 SVGAGI. The CDR3 sequence is 12 residues long. V was cut by 0 bases and J by 7 bases, with 5 bases left in between. The CDR3 DNA is TGTGCCAGCAGTTACTCGACCAATACGCAGTATTTT. Amino acid sequence: CASSYSTNTQYF.